Each of the 23 T cell receptor beta chains below was sequenced from the same sample in a study of spatial heterogeneity in lung cancer. TCRdb reprocessed the 5' RACE reads via MiXCR and lists one record per CDR3 protein. Of tens of thousands of distinct CDR3 sequences listed, about 12% are singletons. The time point denotes: sample taken at primary tumor resection. The specimen comprised PBMCs, sampled at surgery. Receptors originate from a male donor with early-stage non-small cell lung cancer.

Points on this clonotype: At one end, the junction sequence differs from germline, possibly due to a read error. The chain carries TRBV3-1 and TRBJ2-1, with TRBD2 matching 7 bases. The CDR3 spans 15 residues. The V gene's germline CDR1 is LGHDT and CDR2 YNNKEL (reference sequence). The CDR3 nucleotides are TGTGCCAGCAGCCAAGGGGACTATACCTACGATGAGCAGTTCTTC. Translating it yields CASSQGDYTYDEQFF.

The chain employs TRBV27 and TRBJ2-6, with D uncertain. This CDR3 spans 16 amino acids. Trimming removed 1 base from V and 2 bases from J, with 9 bases in between. Germline CDR1 MNHEY, CDR2 SMNVEV (reference sequence). The CDR3 coding sequence is TGTGCCAGCAGTTTATATAGCAGCCCTGGGGCCAACGTCCTGACTTTC. Translated: CASSLYSSPGANVLTF.

This clonotype was seen more than once but under ten times. The rearrangement links TRBV18 to TRBJ1-5, with 7 bases identical to TRBD1. The V and J ends lost 5 bases and 5 bases, in that order; junction bases with no gene match: 6. CDR1 and CDR2 (germline): KGHSH, LQKENI. The CDR3 covers 14 residues. The CDR3 DNA follows: TGTGCCAGCTCATTCGACAGGGCAGATCAGCCCCAGCATTTT. The encoded protein is CASSFDRADQPQHF. Full variable domain (missing parts from reference TRBV18 and TRBJ1-5): NAGVMQNPRHLVRRRGQEARLRCSPMKGHSHVYWYRQLPEEGLKFMVYLQKENIIDESGMPKERFSAEFPKEGPSILRIQQVVRGDSAAYFCASSFDRADQPQHFGDGTRLSIL.

The chain is built from TRBV14 and TRBJ2-3; perhaps TRBD2 as D (5 bases). V lost 0 bases and J lost 4, with 11 bases in between. The CDR3 runs to 15 residues. Germline V gives CDR1 SGHDN, CDR2 FVKESK. CDR3 in DNA: TGTGCCAGCAGCCAAGATCGGGGTATCCCAGATACGCAGTATTTT. This encodes CASSQDRGIPDTQYF.

The genes are TRBV2 and TRBJ1-5, with D perhaps matching TRBD1 (5 bases). The CDR3 has 13 amino acids. Germline V gives CDR1 SNHLY, CDR2 FYNNEI. Deletions cut 4 bases from V and 6 bases from J, with 10 bases between. As DNA, the CDR3 is TGTGCCAGCAGTGGGCAGGGAGGTCAGCCCCAGCATTTT. Translation: CASSGQGGQPQHF.

This clonotype was seen a handful of times. The rearrangement uses TRBV7-9 and TRBJ2-1, with a tentative D call TRBD2 (5 bases). The germline gives CDR1 SEHNR, CDR2 FQNEAQ (reference sequence). V shed 5 bases and J shed 1 base, with 18 bases lying between them. This CDR3 has 17 residues. CDR3 protein: CASSLFPRAPSYNEQFF. CDR3 sequence (DNA): TGTGCCAGCAGCCTCTTCCCGCGGGCCCCTTCCTACAATGAGCAGTTCTTC.

This clonotype showed up just a few times. The rearrangement links TRBV3-1 to TRBJ2-7, with 8 bases identical to TRBD1. J gave up 3 bases and V 4 bases, and 8 bases lay outside the gene matches. This CDR3 comprises 15 residues. From germline, CDR1 is LGHDT and CDR2 YNNKEL (reference sequence). CDR3 region: CASSPGQGIIYEQYF. The DNA for the CDR3 is TGTGCCAGCAGCCCTGGACAGGGAATTATCTACGAGCAGTACTTC.

This clonotype was recorded at least ten times. The V gene is TRBV12-3 or TRBV12-4, the J gene TRBJ2-5; 10 nucleotides match TRBD1. V lost 5 bases to trimming and J lost 5 bases; unmatched junction nucleotides: 8. The CDR3 runs to 15 residues. CDR3 in amino acids: CASSLGQGKAETQYF. Here the CDR3 DNA reads TGTGCCAGCAGTCTGGGACAGGGGAAGGCGGAGACCCAGTACTTC.

The chain links TRBV20-1 to TRBJ2-7; the match to TRBD2 covers 11 bases. V lost 5 bases and J lost 2; bases outside the gene matches: 8. CDR3 size: 15 residues. Germline V lookup: CDR1 DFQATT, CDR2 SNEGSKA (reference sequence). The CDR3, as DNA: TGCAGTGCTGGGGATAGCGGGAGGGCAGCCTACGAGCAGTACTTC. This encodes CSAGDSGRAAYEQYF.

This clonotype was detected ten times or more. V and J are TRBV6-2 or TRBV6-3 and TRBJ2-1; 9 bases map to TRBD2. The CDR3 spans 17 residues. V was pared by 3 bases and J by 5 bases, with 11 bases of the junction left unmatched. CDR1 is MNHEY and CDR2 is SVGEGT in the germline V gene. The CDR3 sequence is CASSYNQRGAINNEQFF. The CDR3 DNA sequence: TGTGCCAGCAGTTATAACCAGCGGGGGGCTATTAACAATGAGCAGTTCTTC.

The chain carries TRBV2 and TRBJ2-7; D might be TRBD2 (5 bases). V dropped 7 bases and J dropped 0 bases, with 13 bases sitting between them. Germline values: CDR1 SNHLY, CDR2 FYNNEI. CDR3 length: 14 residues. CDR3 sequence reads: CASKGSASSYEQYF. The CDR3 region has the DNA TGTGCCAGCAAGGGTAGCGCGTCCTCCTACGAGCAGTACTTC.

This clonotype was counted between two and nine times. The chain combines TRBV28 with TRBJ1-6; D is possibly TRBD1 (5 bases). Germline V gene data show CDR1 as MDHEN and CDR2 as SYDVKM. This CDR3 spans 14 amino acids. Trimming left V 10 bases short and J 7 bases short, with 17 bases between. CDR3 sequence (DNA): TGTGCCATCCCTAGCGGGGCTGGGAATTCACCCCTCCACTTT. Translation: CAIPSGAGNSPLHF.

The V and J genes are TRBV12-3 or TRBV12-4 and TRBJ2-5; 12 bases align to TRBD1. This CDR3 is built from 15 residues. V lost 8 bases to trimming and J lost 4 bases; unmatched junction nucleotides: 8. The CDR3 protein is CASLWGQGASETQYF. CDR3 nucleotide sequence: TGTGCCAGCCTTTGGGGACAGGGGGCGTCAGAGACCCAGTACTTC.

This clonotype was observed a handful of times. The chain links TRBV11-1 to TRBJ2-1; 9 nucleotides agree with TRBD1. The CDR3 contains 16 residues. Germline V gene lookup returns CDR1 SGHAT and CDR2 FQDESV (reference sequence). J gave up 6 bases and V 0 bases, and 6 bases lay outside the gene matches. CDR3 amino acids: CASSLATGQGLNEQFF. CDR3 bases: TGTGCCAGCAGCTTAGCTACGGGACAGGGCCTCAATGAGCAGTTCTTC.

The rearrangement links TRBV11-2 to TRBJ1-6; possibly TRBD1 for D (5 bases). V was clipped by 2 bases and J by 6 bases, with 11 bases between them. Germline CDR1 reads SGHAT; CDR2 reads FQNNGV. The CDR3 extends over 15 amino acids. The CDR3 reads CASSLRGAGNSPLHF. CDR3 sequence (DNA): TGTGCCAGCAGCTTAAGGGGCGCGGGTAATTCACCCCTCCACTTT.

This chain uses TRBV12-3 or TRBV12-4 with TRBJ2-2; D gene uncertain. V shed 4 bases and J shed 7 bases, with 7 bases lying between them. The CDR3 length is 12 residues. In DNA form, the CDR3 reads TGTGCCAGCAGTTCCCCGGGCGGGGAGCTGTTTTTT. It specifies CASSSPGGELFF.

This clonotype was seen repeatedly, ten times or more. V and J are TRBV7-2 and TRBJ2-1; D uncertain. Trimming cost V 3 bases and J 10 bases, with 19 bases left between them. The CDR3 extends over 15 amino acids. The V gene's germline CDR1 is SGHTA and CDR2 FQGNSA. CDR3 nucleotides: TGTGCCAGCAGCTTCATGAGTCACGGAGCCAGGGAGCAGTTCTTC. Its translation: CASSFMSHGAREQFF.

V and J are TRBV10-3 and TRBJ1-2; 11 bases are a match to TRBD1. Germline-derived CDR1 and CDR2 are ENHRY and SYGVKD. The junction had 8 bases not matched to a gene; V was cut back by 3 bases and J by 8 bases. This CDR3 spans 15 amino acids. The CDR3 loop reads CAISEFGQGAEGYTF. The CDR3 nucleotides are TGTGCCATCAGTGAATTCGGACAGGGGGCGGAAGGCTACACCTTC.

V is TRBV20-1 and J is TRBJ2-1; no clear D gene. This CDR3 spans 11 amino acids. The germline CDR1 and CDR2 sequences are DFQATT and SNEGSKA (reference sequence). Trimming took 3 bases from V and 5 from J, leaving 5 bases between them. This chain's CDR3 is CSASLNNEQFF. For the CDR3, the DNA is TGCAGTGCTAGTCTGAACAATGAGCAGTTCTTC.

There are a few counts of this clonotype. The V and J genes are TRBV14 and TRBJ2-6; 8 bases align to TRBD2. Germline loops: CDR1 SGHDN, CDR2 FVKESK. J lost 4 bases, V lost 4 bases, and 6 bases had no gene match. The CDR3 runs 16 residues. The CDR3 nucleotides are TGTGCCAGCAGCCCGGGAGGGCCGTGGGGGGCCAACGTCCTGACTTTC. It specifies CASSPGGPWGANVLTF.

The chain links TRBV7-2 to TRBJ2-4; D possibly corresponds to TRBD2 (5 bases). CDR1 and CDR2 from the germline V gene are SGHTA and FQGNSA. The CDR3 runs 14 residues. V was cut by 3 bases and J by 8 bases, with 14 bases left in between. The CDR3 bases are TGTGCCAGCAGCTTGGTGGAGGCTGGGGACATTCAGTACTTC. Its translation is CASSLVEAGDIQYF.

The V gene is TRBV23-1, the J gene TRBJ2-3; 8 nucleotides line up with TRBD2. TRBV23-1 is sorted into the ORF group, with uncertain function. The CDR3 contains 19 residues. Germline trimming cut 0 bases from V and 5 bases from J; bases unmatched to any gene: 16. The CDR3 reads CASSQSSDARGAGLDTQYF. The CDR3, as DNA: TGCGCCAGCAGTCAATCGTCGGACGCGCGGGGGGCCGGGTTAGATACGCAGTATTTT.

This clonotype came up once. The chain is built from TRBV10-3 and TRBJ2-5; D is unclear. Germline CDR1 ENHRY, CDR2 SYGVKD. The V end was cut by 3 bases, the J end by 2 bases, with 7 bases between. The CDR3 has 13 residues. CDR3 bases: TGTGCCATCAGTGATCAGCCGCAAGAGACCCAGTACTTC. It encodes CAISDQPQETQYF.